The 26 T cell receptor beta chains in this list originate from one sample, sequenced in a study of glioma-infiltrating T cells. TCR alpha and beta CDR3 regions were amplified from RNA using iRepertoire nested multiplex PCR. TCRdb redid the calling of the multiplex PCR reads with MiXCR, one entry per CDR3 protein. The sample carries some 190,000 distinct CDR3 sequences, around 30% recorded once. Input material: glioma tissue, nonneoplastic brain tissue, or PBMCs (not recorded which). The receptors derive from a human donor with low-grade glioma or glioblastoma, undergoing nonglioma brain surgery, or in good health (not recorded which).

The chain carries TRBV19 and TRBJ1-5; 10 bases line up with TRBD1. Germline CDR1 and CDR2: LNHDA and SQIVND (reference sequence). J gave up 3 bases and V 6 bases, and 2 bases lay outside the gene matches. The CDR3 is made up of 14 amino acids. CDR3 sequence reads: CASRGQGNNQPQHF. As DNA, the CDR3 is TGTGCCAGTAGGGGACAGGGGAACAATCAGCCCCAGCATTTT. The whole variable domain, filled in from reference TRBV19 and TRBJ1-5, reads DGGITQSPKYLFRKEGQNVTLSCEQNLNHDAMYWYRQDPGQGLRLIYYSQIVNDFQKGDIAEGYSVSREKKESFPLTVTSAQKNPTAFYLCASRGQGNNQPQHFGDGTRLSIL.

There are many counts of this clonotype. The chain is built from TRBV3-1 and TRBJ1-6, with TRBD1 matching over 10 bases. The germline V gene has CDR1 LGHDT and CDR2 YNNKEL (reference sequence). This CDR3 is 16 amino acids long. V dropped 1 base and J dropped 9; count of bases not matched to a gene: 6. The CDR3 DNA reads TGTGCCAGCAGCCAAGGTATCGGGACAGGGGCTTCACCCCTCCACTTT. Translating it yields CASSQGIGTGASPLHF.

The V and J genes are TRBV19 and TRBJ2-1; no firm D call. Germline-derived CDR1 and CDR2 are LNHDA and SQIVND (reference sequence). V was clipped by 7 bases and J by 0 bases, with 7 bases between them. The CDR3 runs to 13 residues. The CDR3 DNA follows: TGTGCCAGTACCCTCCCCTCCTACAATGAGCAGTTCTTC. Translation gives CASTLPSYNEQFF.

On this clonotype itself: Its ends do not fully match the called genes, so a read error is possible. The chain combines TRBV6-2 or TRBV6-3 with TRBJ2-3; D is perhaps TRBD2 (5 bases). The CDR3 runs 15 residues. Germline CDR1 reads MNHEY; CDR2 reads SVGEGT. The CDR3 coding sequence is TGTGCCAGCACCCTAGCAATATTAAGCAAAGATACGCAGTATTTT. It codes for CASTLAILSKDTQYF.

Remarks on this clonotype: A read error may be the cause here, since a much bigger clone is one base away. This chain links TRBV7-9 with TRBJ2-3; D unclear. Trimming left V 4 bases short and J 1 base short, with 9 bases between. CDR3 size: 14 residues. Germline V gives CDR1 SEHNR, CDR2 FQNEAQ (reference sequence). CDR3 region: CASSSRAGTDTQYF. DNA for the CDR3: TGTGCCAGCAGCTCAAGGGCGGGCACAGATACGCAGTATTTT.

This sequence joins TRBV24-1 and TRBJ2-3, with D tentatively TRBD1 (6 bases). The germline V gene has CDR1 KGHDR and CDR2 SFDVKD. The CDR3 spans 15 residues. V shed 7 bases and J shed 0 bases, with 13 bases lying between them. The CDR3 here is CATRPGQTSTDTQYF. The CDR3 region has the DNA TGTGCCACCAGACCCGGACAGACTAGCACAGATACGCAGTATTTT.

The V gene is TRBV4-1, the J gene TRBJ2-3; a possible D gene is TRBD2 (6 bases). The germline gives CDR1 MGHRA, CDR2 YSYEKL. The length of the CDR3 is 17 residues. V lost 0 bases, J lost 0 bases, and 13 bases lay in between. The CDR3 region is CASSQDLDGRSTDTQYF. Written as DNA, the CDR3 is TGCGCCAGCAGCCAAGATTTGGACGGGAGAAGCACAGATACGCAGTATTTT.

About this clonotype itself: This sequence may be a read error, since a much larger clone differs from it by one base. This CDR3 fails to terminate in the conserved phenylalanine or tryptophan, so it likely reflects a read error. The V call is TRBV5-4, the J call TRBJ2-7; D unresolved. Trimming removed 0 bases at V and 0 bases at J, with 4 bases between. The germline V gene encodes CDR1 SGHNT and CDR2 YYREEE (reference sequence). CDR3 size: 13 residues. The DNA of the CDR3 is TGTGCCAGCAGCTTGGCCCGCTCCTACGAGCAGTACCTC. This gives the protein CASSLARSYEQYL.

CDR3 residues: CASRAGSYGYTF. CDR3 sequence (DNA): TGTGCCAGCAGAGCAGGGTCCTATGGCTACACCTTC. The chain carries TRBV12-3 or TRBV12-4 and TRBJ1-2, with D possibly being TRBD1 (5 bases). The CDR3 sequence is 12 residues long. With 6 bases removed from V and 4 bases from J, the gap between germline ends came to 9 bases.

This clonotype was seen only once. A much larger clone sits a single nucleotide away, making a read error possible. The chain links TRBV28 to TRBJ2-2, with D perhaps matching TRBD1 or TRBD2 (6 bases each). There are 16 residues in the CDR3. The germline V and J ends were trimmed by 0 bases and 3 bases, with 11 bases remaining between them. Looked up from germline, CDR1 is MDHEN and CDR2 is SYDVKM. The CDR3 sequence: CASSLWRGAYTGELFF. The CDR3 region has the DNA TGTGCCAGCAGTTTATGGAGGGGGGCTTACACCGGGGAGCTGTTTTTT.

This clonotype occurred a few times. The chain recombines TRBV19 with TRBJ1-1; 7 bases are shared with TRBD1. After removal of 5 bases from V and 2 bases from J, the junction contained 5 bases not matched to a gene. The CDR3 covers 14 residues. Germline lookup yields CDR1 LNHDA and CDR2 SQIVND (reference sequence). In DNA form, the CDR3 reads TGTGCCAGTAGTCTCACAGGGGCCAACACTGAAGCTTTCTTT. It is translated as CASSLTGANTEAFF.

V gene TRBV12-3 or TRBV12-4 combines with J gene TRBJ2-1, with 11 bases aligning to TRBD2. J gave up 4 bases and V 10 bases, and 12 bases lay outside the gene matches. The CDR3 has 16 residues. CDR3 DNA: TGTGCCACCCGGGGTAGCGGGAGGGAGGCTTACAATGAGCAGTTCTTC. Translating gives CATRGSGREAYNEQFF.

The CDR3 here is CASSPPRINNEQFF. CDR3 nucleotide sequence: TGTGCCAGCAGTCCCCCTCGAATCAACAATGAGCAGTTCTTC. The chain combines TRBV12-3 or TRBV12-4 with TRBJ2-1; no firm D call. The germline V and J ends were trimmed by 5 bases and 5 bases, with 13 bases remaining between them. CDR3 length: 14 residues.

This clonotype was seen many times. The gene calls are TRBV28 and TRBJ2-1; 7 bases fit TRBD1. Germline values: CDR1 MDHEN, CDR2 SYDVKM. This CDR3 comprises 15 residues. The V and J ends lost 2 bases and 5 bases, in that order; junction bases with no gene match: 6. The CDR3 coding sequence is TGTGCCAGCAGTTTAGAAGGGGGCGTAAACAATGAGCAGTTCTTC. It translates to CASSLEGGVNNEQFF.

This clonotype was recorded only once. Being one base from a much bigger clone, this may be a read error. The rearrangement links TRBV19 to TRBJ2-3, with 8 bases matching TRBD1. CDR3 length: 14 residues. Losses at the gene ends were 5 bases for V and 4 bases for J; bases not matched to a gene: 5. Germline V lookup: CDR1 LNHDA, CDR2 SQIVND (reference sequence). In DNA, the CDR3 is TGTGCCAGTAGTTCCTCGGACAGGGCAGATACGCAGTATTTT. This gives the protein CASSSSDRADTQYF. The whole variable domain, filled in from reference TRBV19 and TRBJ2-3, reads DGGITQSPKYLFRKEGQNVTLSCEQNLNHDAMYWYRQDPGQGLRLIYYSQIVNDFQKGDIAEGYSVSREKKESFPLTVTSAQKNPTAFYLCASSSSDRADTQYFGPGTRLTVL.

Only a few counts were recorded for this clonotype. V is TRBV9 and J is TRBJ1-5; possible D gene TRBD1, 6 bases. The CDR3 has 15 amino acids. Germline-derived CDR1 and CDR2 are SGDLS and YYNGEE. V dropped 4 bases and J dropped 4 bases, with 15 bases sitting between them. The CDR3 sequence is CASSWGRGENQPQHF. The CDR3 nucleotides read TGTGCCAGCAGCTGGGGGAGGGGGGAGAATCAGCCCCAGCATTTT. Full variable domain (missing parts from reference TRBV9 and TRBJ1-5): DSGVTQTPKHLITATGQRVTLRCSPRSGDLSVYWYQQSLDQGLQFLIQYYNGEERAKGNILERFSAQQFPDLHSELNLSSLELGDSALYFCASSWGRGENQPQHFGDGTRLSIL.

This clonotype came up many times. The chain is built from TRBV7-6 and TRBJ2-7, with D possibly being TRBD1 (5 bases). Germline loops: CDR1 SGHVS, CDR2 FNYEAQ. This CDR3 spans 13 amino acids. Trimming shortened V by 3 bases and J by 2 bases, and 8 bases separated the two germline ends. This chain's CDR3 is CASSFAGPYEQYF. The CDR3 DNA sequence: TGTGCCAGCAGCTTTGCAGGGCCCTACGAGCAGTACTTC. The variable domain in full, completed from reference TRBV7-6 and TRBJ2-7, reads GAGVSQSPRYKVTKRGQDVALRCDPISGHVSLYWYRQALGQGPEFLTYFNYEAQQDKSGLPNDRFSAERPEGSISTLTIQRTEQRDSAMYRCASSFAGPYEQYFGPGTRLTVT.

A note on this clonotype: Just one base apart from a much larger clone, this may be a read error. The CDR3 nucleotides are TGTGCCAGTAGTGCCCCAGGGGTGAACAGTGAAGCTTTCTTT. This translates into CASSAPGVNSEAFF. This chain links TRBV19 with TRBJ1-1, with D tentatively TRBD1 (6 bases). The CDR3 extends over 14 amino acids. Germline V CDR1 and CDR2: LNHDA, SQIVND (reference sequence).

The gene calls are TRBV5-1 and TRBJ1-5; a possible D gene is TRBD1 (5 bases). Germline CDR1 reads SGHRS; CDR2 reads YFSETQ. The germline V and J ends were trimmed by 0 bases and 7 bases, with 14 bases remaining between them. This CDR3 contains 15 residues. The CDR3 loop reads CASSLVFGGGQPQHF. CDR3 sequence (DNA): TGCGCCAGCAGCTTGGTCTTCGGGGGGGGACAGCCCCAGCATTTT.

This clonotype has at least ten counts. V usage is TRBV3-1 and J usage is TRBJ2-7; no firm D call. Germline assignment: CDR1 LGHDT and CDR2 YNNKEL (reference sequence). This CDR3 has 15 residues. With 4 bases removed from V and 2 bases from J, the gap between germline ends came to 15 bases. CDR3 protein: CASSPSFGSPYEQYF. CDR3 coding DNA: TGTGCCAGCAGCCCCTCATTCGGGTCTCCCTACGAGCAGTACTTC.

About this clonotype itself: The junction differs from germline at one of its ends, possibly a read error. The V and J genes are TRBV4-1 and TRBJ1-1; TRBD1 aligns across 7 bases. This CDR3 has 16 amino acids. Germline CDR1 reads MGHRA; CDR2 reads YSYEKL. CDR3 protein: CASRKEYDRVGTEAFF. The CDR3, as DNA: TGCGCAAGCAGAAAAGAATATGACAGGGTCGGCACTGAAGCTTTCTTT.

This clonotype was detected many times. The chain recombines TRBV28 with TRBJ1-4; TRBD1 matches 8 bases. Germline CDR1 reads MDHEN; CDR2 reads SYDVKM. The CDR3 extends over 14 amino acids. V lost 6 bases and J lost 3; bases outside the gene matches: 3. Written as DNA, the CDR3 is TGTGCCAGCAGCAAACAGGGGGCTAATGAAAAACTGTTTTTT. It specifies CASSKQGANEKLFF.

This clonotype was counted many times. V gene TRBV3-1 combines with J gene TRBJ2-1; possibly TRBD2 for D (6 bases). CDR1 is LGHDT, CDR2 YNNKEL, per germline (reference sequence). V lost 0 bases to trimming and J lost 5 bases, with 11 bases between them. The CDR3 covers 15 residues. CDR3 loop: CASSQDPGVHNEQFF. The CDR3 DNA reads TGTGCCAGCAGCCAAGATCCGGGAGTGCACAATGAGCAGTTCTTC.

The table lists this clonotype with many counts. V is TRBV20-1 and J is TRBJ2-7; D is ambiguous. This CDR3 spans 13 amino acids. Germline V gene data show CDR1 as DFQATT and CDR2 as SNEGSKA (reference sequence). Trimming left V 3 bases short and J 2 bases short, with 11 bases between. This CDR3 is CSASSGIPYEQYF. As DNA, the CDR3 is TGCAGTGCTAGTTCCGGAATACCCTACGAGCAGTACTTC.

Concerning this clonotype: One junction end disagrees with the germline gene, perhaps due to a read error. This chain joins TRBV19 and TRBJ2-7; D is unresolved. The CDR3 length is 11 residues. Germline V gene sequence: CDR1 LNHDA, CDR2 SQIVND (reference sequence). The CDR3 coding sequence is TGTGCTTCGGGTTGGAGCTACGAGAAGTACTTC. Its translation is CASGWSYEKYF.

In this sample, this clonotype turned up many times. The CDR3 is CASAYFKETQYF. DNA of the CDR3: TGTGCCAGCGCATACTTCAAAGAGACCCAGTACTTC. The chain recombines TRBV6-1 with TRBJ2-5, with D uncertain. Germline lookup yields CDR1 MNHNS and CDR2 SASEGT. V was trimmed by 8 bases and J by 3 bases, leaving 10 bases between them. The CDR3 is made up of 12 amino acids.